These 28 T cell receptor beta chains share one sample of origin, sequenced in a study of cytomegalovirus exposure and HLA in healthy donors. PCR used 60 Vbeta primers and 13 Jbeta primers. Clones were sequenced by immunoSEQ multiplex PCR, and TCRdb holds only the in-frame ones, with some missing. The ten top clones account for 2.1%, within a sample of roughly 50,000 clones. Sequencing input: PBMCs. These TCRs come from a woman in her thirties or forties in good health and CMV-seronegative.

The gene calls are TRBV18 and TRBJ2-1; 7 bases map to TRBD1. V trimming: 8 bases; J trimming: 0 bases; junction bases outside the gene matches: 10. Germline V gene lookup returns CDR1 KGHSH and CDR2 LQKENI. CDR3 length: 16 residues. CDR3 sequence: CASALRGLSSYNEQFF. The CDR3 coding sequence is TGTGCCAGCGCACTGAGGGGGCTCAGCTCCTACAATGAGCAGTTCTTC.

V is TRBV29-1 and J is TRBJ1-5, with 9 bases fitting TRBD1. V lost 2 bases, J lost 1 base, and 9 bases stayed unmatched. From germline, CDR1 is SQVTM and CDR2 ANQGSEA. This CDR3 has 17 amino acids. The CDR3 is CSVEWGTTGGSNQPQHF. CDR3 in DNA: TGCAGCGTTGAATGGGGCACGACAGGGGGGAGCAATCAGCCCCAGCATTTT.

The CDR3 DNA reads TGTGCCAGTACCCCTGGGACAGCCTCCGGCTATGGCTACACCTTC. Translated: CASTPGTASGYGYTF. This chain connects TRBV19 to TRBJ1-2; TRBD1 agrees at 7 bases. The germline gives CDR1 LNHDA, CDR2 SQIVND (reference sequence). The CDR3 is 15 amino acids. V lost 7 bases and J lost 4; bases outside the gene matches: 12.

The rearrangement links TRBV11-3 to TRBJ2-2; tentative D call: TRBD2 (6 bases). Germline assignment: CDR1 SGHNT and CDR2 YENEEA. Between the trimmed V and J ends, which lost 5 bases and 6 bases, there was a span of 16 bases. CDR3 size: 15 residues. The CDR3 reads CASSPSGGWAGELFF. CDR3 DNA: TGTGCCAGCAGCCCATCCGGGGGTTGGGCCGGGGAGCTGTTTTTT. The complete variable domain, with remaining parts taken from reference TRBV11-3 and TRBJ2-2, reads EAGVVQSPRYKIIEKKQPVAFWCNPISGHNTLYWYLQNLGQGPELLIRYENEEAVDDSQLPKDRFSAERLKGVDSTLKIQPAELGDSAVYLCASSPSGGWAGELFFGEGSRLTVL.

The chain employs TRBV19 and TRBJ1-2, with TRBD1 matching 8 bases. Germline assignment: CDR1 LNHDA and CDR2 SQIVND (reference sequence). With 3 bases clipped from V and 5 bases from J, the junction kept 8 bases outside the gene matches. The CDR3 totals 15 residues. This CDR3 is CASSILGQGGYGYTF. The DNA of the CDR3 is TGTGCCAGTAGTATCCTTGGACAGGGAGGGTATGGCTACACCTTC. Full variable domain (rest looked up from reference TRBV19 and TRBJ1-2): DGGITQSPKYLFRKEGQNVTLSCEQNLNHDAMYWYRQDPGQGLRLIYYSQIVNDFQKGDIAEGYSVSREKKESFPLTVTSAQKNPTAFYLCASSILGQGGYGYTFGSGTRLTVV.

V gene TRBV15 combines with J gene TRBJ2-3; the D gene is possibly TRBD1 (5 bases). V lost 2 bases and J lost 5, with 11 bases in between. There are 14 residues in the CDR3. Germline assignment: CDR1 LNHNV and CDR2 YYDKDF (reference sequence). CDR3 region: CATSRSGPQDTQYF. Written as DNA, the CDR3 is TGTGCCACCAGCAGATCAGGGCCCCAAGATACGCAGTATTTT.

The rearrangement joins TRBV30 to TRBJ1-5, with D hard to call. V was trimmed by 2 bases and J by 0 bases, leaving 11 bases between them. This CDR3 region has 15 residues. CDR1 GTSNPN and CDR2 SVGIG come from the germline V gene (reference sequence). The CDR3 sequence: CAWSRGSNSNQPQHF. CDR3 in DNA: TGTGCCTGGAGTCGAGGTTCTAATAGCAATCAGCCCCAGCATTTT.

The chain couples TRBV4-3 to TRBJ2-7; a possible D gene is TRBD1 (6 bases). Germline loops: CDR1 LGHNA, CDR2 YSLEER. There are 15 residues in the CDR3. V lost 1 base and J lost 3, with 13 bases in between. For the CDR3, the DNA is TGCGCCAGCAGCCAAGGACAGGAGAGTATCTACGAGCAGTACTTC. Its translation: CASSQGQESIYEQYF.

The rearrangement joins TRBV19 to TRBJ1-6; D is uncertain. V dropped 5 bases and J dropped 8 bases, with 16 bases sitting between them. Germline lookup yields CDR1 LNHDA and CDR2 SQIVND (reference sequence). The CDR3 totals 15 residues. CDR3 bases: TGTGCCAGTAGTCTACAATCGACTGTTGATTCACCCCTCCACTTT. This sequence encodes CASSLQSTVDSPLHF.

The V gene is TRBV5-4, the J gene TRBJ1-1, with a weak D call TRBD1 (5 bases). Germline CDR1 and CDR2: SGHNT and YYREEE (reference sequence). The ends were cut back, 4 bases at V and 7 bases at J, with 14 bases in the middle. The CDR3 loop spans 13 amino acids. The CDR3 sequence is CASSPQGTNEAFF. The DNA of the CDR3 is TGTGCCAGCAGCCCCCAAGGGACTAATGAAGCTTTCTTT.

The chain combines TRBV5-1 with TRBJ2-7, with 10 nucleotides matching TRBD1. V gave up 5 bases and J gave up 3 bases; unmatched junction bases: 8. Germline loops: CDR1 SGHRS, CDR2 YFSETQ. This CDR3 spans 15 amino acids. CDR3: CASRPGQGTNYEQYF. The CDR3, as DNA: TGCGCCAGCAGGCCGGGACAGGGGACGAACTACGAGCAGTACTTC. Full variable domain (outside the CDR3, taken from reference TRBV5-1 and TRBJ2-7): KAGVTQTPRYLIKTRGQQVTLSCSPISGHRSVSWYQQTPGQGLQFLFEYFSETQRNKGNFPGRFSGRQFSNSRSEMNVSTLELGDSALYLCASRPGQGTNYEQYFGPGTRLTVT.

Concerning this clone: A junction boundary mismatches the germline segment, possibly from a read error. The rearrangement links TRBV7-9 to TRBJ1-1; no definite D call. The germline V gene has CDR1 SEHNR and CDR2 FQNEAQ (reference sequence). CDR3 size: 12 residues. CDR3 DNA: TGTGCCAGCAGATTAGATCAGGCGGGAGCTTTCTTT. Translation gives CASRLDQAGAFF.

The CDR3 sequence: CASIGQGTGELFF. The CDR3 DNA follows: TGTGCCAGCATAGGACAGGGTACCGGGGAGCTGTTTTTT. This chain uses TRBV6-5 with TRBJ2-2; 8 nucleotides agree with TRBD1. The CDR3 extends over 13 amino acids. V gave up 7 bases and J gave up 5 bases; unmatched junction bases: 3. The V gene's germline CDR1 is MNHEY and CDR2 SVGAGI.

The chain carries TRBV25-1 and TRBJ2-5; tentative D call: TRBD1 (6 bases). This CDR3 has 15 residues. V was pared by 3 bases and J by 4 bases, with 15 bases between. The germline V gene encodes CDR1 MGHDK and CDR2 SYGVNS. CDR3: CASSDPQTGLETQYF. As DNA, the CDR3 is TGTGCCAGCAGTGATCCACAGACAGGTTTAGAGACCCAGTACTTC.

The chain uses TRBV5-1 and TRBJ2-1; D is possibly TRBD1 (5 bases). The CDR3 is made up of 14 amino acids. Per the germline V gene, CDR1 is SGHRS and CDR2 is YFSETQ. V was clipped by 1 base and J by 9 bases, with 14 bases between them. The CDR3 protein is CASSLRGPTGEQFF. The CDR3 coding sequence is TGCGCCAGCAGCTTGAGGGGTCCCACAGGTGAGCAGTTCTTC.

J is TRBJ1-4 and V is TRBV19, with a weak D call TRBD1 (5 bases). The CDR3 runs 13 residues. Germline CDR1 LNHDA, CDR2 SQIVND (reference sequence). V lost 6 bases and J 8 bases, leaving 13 bases between the germline ends. The CDR3 region has the DNA TGTGCCAGTAGAGGGGTACACAGCGAAAAACTGTTTTTT. This codes for CASRGVHSEKLFF. The variable domain in full, with the rest retrieved from reference TRBV19 and TRBJ1-4, is DGGITQSPKYLFRKEGQNVTLSCEQNLNHDAMYWYRQDPGQGLRLIYYSQIVNDFQKGDIAEGYSVSREKKESFPLTVTSAQKNPTAFYLCASRGVHSEKLFFGSGTQLSVL.

CDR3 DNA sequence: TGTGCCTGTCAACGCACAGGTCAGACTGAAGCTTTCTTT. The encoded protein is CACQRTGQTEAFF. The gene calls are TRBV30 and TRBJ1-1, with D possibly TRBD1 on 5 matching bases. V lost 6 bases and J lost 5, with 16 bases in between. The CDR3 is 13 amino acids. The V gene's germline CDR1 is GTSNPN and CDR2 SVGIG (reference sequence).

With respect to this clone: Sequence at one end of the junction differs from germline and may be a read error. The chain uses TRBV5-1 and TRBJ2-1; 16 bases are a match to TRBD2. Germline CDR1 is SGHRS and CDR2 is YFSETQ. The CDR3 spans 15 residues. The chain's CDR3 is CASSLDSGLAGGPIF. In nucleotides, the CDR3 is TGCGCCAGCAGCTTGGATTCGGGACTAGCGGGAGGGCCGATCTTC.

The chain uses TRBV15 and TRBJ1-2, with TRBD1 as a possible D gene (6 bases). The CDR3 is 14 residues long. Germline CDR1 and CDR2: LNHNV and YYDKDF (reference sequence). Trimming took 0 bases from V and 5 from J, leaving 10 bases between them. The CDR3 DNA follows: TGTGCCACCAGCAGAGACAGGGGATGGTATGGCTACACCTTC. This encodes CATSRDRGWYGYTF.

This chain connects TRBV20-1 to TRBJ2-3, with D perhaps TRBD2 (6 bases). Germline V gene data show CDR1 as DFQATT and CDR2 as SNEGSKA (reference sequence). This CDR3 is built from 11 residues. Between the trimmed V and J ends, which lost 4 bases and 8 bases, there was a span of 10 bases. This chain's CDR3 is CSAMGGGTQYF. CDR3 nucleotides: TGCAGTGCTATGGGGGGAGGTACGCAGTATTTT.

The rearrangement links TRBV2 to TRBJ1-1, with 7 bases identical to TRBD1. This CDR3 has 13 residues. V shed 5 bases and J 2 bases; nucleotides not matched to a gene: 2. Germline CDR1 SNHLY, CDR2 FYNNEI. CDR3 nucleotide sequence: TGTGCCAGCAGTAGGGGGCTAAACACTGAAGCTTTCTTT. Protein product: CASSRGLNTEAFF.

The chain uses TRBV5-1 and TRBJ1-1; D unresolved. The germline V gene has CDR1 SGHRS and CDR2 YFSETQ. V lost 5 bases and J lost 5, with 16 bases in between. This CDR3 has 14 amino acids. The CDR3 sequence is CASRLGSRGTEAFF. The DNA for the CDR3 is TGCGCCAGCAGACTTGGGAGCCGAGGTACTGAAGCTTTCTTT.

V and J are TRBV9 and TRBJ1-2, with TRBD1 identical over 9 bases. The length of the CDR3 is 16 residues. V lost 3 bases and J lost 4; bases outside the gene matches: 10. Germline CDR1 reads SGDLS; CDR2 reads YYNGEE. The CDR3 DNA follows: TGTGCCAGCAGCGAGGGCGGGACAGGGCTTATCTATGGCTACACCTTC. Its protein product is CASSEGGTGLIYGYTF.

The chain couples TRBV5-1 to TRBJ1-2, with 8 bases fitting TRBD1. This CDR3 region has 14 residues. Germline V gene sequence: CDR1 SGHRS, CDR2 YFSETQ. Trimming took 4 bases from V and 5 from J; bases not matched to a gene: 7. The CDR3 coding sequence is TGCGCCAGCAGCGTACAGGGGGACGGGTATGGCTACACCTTC. Residues: CASSVQGDGYGYTF.

This chain links TRBV9 with TRBJ2-1; TRBD2 matches 9 bases. The CDR3 covers 15 residues. Trimming took 1 base from V and 5 from J; bases not matched to a gene: 4. Germline V CDR1 and CDR2: SGDLS, YYNGEE. This chain's CDR3 is CASSVYSGSDNEQFF. CDR3 nucleotides: TGTGCCAGCAGCGTATATAGCGGGAGCGACAATGAGCAGTTCTTC.

The chain carries TRBV11-1 and TRBJ2-2, with D tentatively TRBD1 (5 bases). V was trimmed by 2 bases and J by 6 bases, leaving 10 bases between them. The germline V gene has CDR1 SGHAT and CDR2 FQDESV (reference sequence). There are 14 residues in the CDR3. The CDR3 region has the DNA TGTGCCAGCAGCTTATTAGGGGCTTCCGGGGAGCTGTTTTTT. It yields the protein CASSLLGASGELFF.

V and J are TRBV6-1 and TRBJ1-5, with 7 bases aligning to TRBD1. The CDR3 has 17 residues. J was trimmed by 5 bases and V by 3 bases; bases with no gene match: 13. From germline, CDR1 is MNHNS and CDR2 SASEGT. The CDR3 coding sequence is TGTGCCAGCAGTGACGCGAGAGATTGGACAGGCGATCAGCCCCAGCATTTT. Translation gives CASSDARDWTGDQPQHF.

V and J are TRBV6-5 and TRBJ2-3; D is uncertain. This CDR3 has 13 amino acids. Germline CDR1 and CDR2: MNHEY and SVGAGI. Trimming took 7 bases from V and 2 from J, leaving 10 bases between them. The CDR3 DNA is TGTGCCAGCACTATGATTAACACAGATACGCAGTATTTT. Translating gives CASTMINTDTQYF.